The clone carrying this T cell receptor (beta chain) was picked up many times. RNA transcripts served as the template for amplifying TCR beta CDR3 regions. HTBI primers were the set used in a first-round RT-PCR of the TCR CDR3. TCRdb reprocessed the multiplex PCR reads via MiXCR and lists one record per CDR3 protein. The repertoire holds approximately 640,000 distinct CDR3 sequences, about 16% seen once, with 3.5% to 4% in the top ten. Those with hyperthyroidism were 18 to 65 years old, newly diagnosed, and ill for under 2 months. Diagnoses rested on clinical symptoms, serum thyroxine and TRAb, thyroid ultrasound and orbital computed tomography. The CDR3 totals 12 residues. V was trimmed by 8 bases and J by 1 base, leaving 8 bases between them. This sample was taken from a study of T cells in Graves' hyperthyroidism and ophthalmopathy.

The source material was blood. The clonotype was recovered from a woman aged 25 to 45 with Graves' hyperthyroidism. The chain joins TRBV12-3 or TRBV12-4 to TRBJ1-1; D uncertain. CDR3 sequence: CASRRSNTEAFF. The CDR3 DNA reads TGTGCCAGCCGACGGTCGAACACTGAAGCTTTCTTT.